This TCR beta chain stems from a study of CD8 T cells in Susac syndrome. Looked up from germline, CDR1 is LGHDT and CDR2 is YNNKEL (reference sequence). The CDR3 loop spans 14 amino acids. Trimming removed 1 base at V and 5 bases at J, with 11 bases between. Random-hexamer reverse transcription was applied to roughly 0.5 to 1 ug RNA. MiXCR, run by TCRdb on the immunoSEQ multiplex PCR reads, gives a single entry per CDR3 protein. The table has about 190,000 distinct CDR3 sequences, approximately 93% seen once. The sequenced sample consisted of CD4+ T cells from PBMCs. The source is a human donor in good health. The chain recombines TRBV3-1 with TRBJ2-5, with D maybe TRBD1 (6 bases). CDR3: CASSQVQGRETQYF. As DNA, the CDR3 is TGTGCCAGCAGCCAAGTACAGGGTAGGGAGACCCAGTACTTC.